These 19 T cell receptor beta chains came from one sample sequenced in a study of blood T cell repertoires in COVID-19. Repertoires were generated with immunoSEQ multiplex PCR, while TCRdb's copy carries only in-frame clones and drops some. There are 200,000 to 250,000 clones in the sample; roughly three quarters occur only once, and about 4% lies in the top ten. Sequenced sample: peripheral blood. The source is a woman aged 40 to 55 with active or convalescent COVID-19.

V usage is TRBV7-2 and J usage is TRBJ1-3; D is possibly TRBD1 (5 bases). The CDR3 is 15 residues long. Trimming removed 3 bases from V and 0 bases from J, with 9 bases in between. In germline, CDR1 is SGHTA, CDR2 FQGNSA. CDR3 loop: CASSFRGISGNTIYF. The CDR3 bases are TGTGCCAGCAGCTTCCGGGGGATCTCTGGAAACACCATATATTTT.

This clone was seen only a few times. At one of its ends the junction is not consistent with the germline gene, which may arise from a read error. The chain recombines TRBV7-7 with TRBJ2-1, with 8 positions matching TRBD1. The germline V gene encodes CDR1 SSHAT and CDR2 FNYEAQ (reference sequence). The CDR3 length is 15 residues. The CDR3 nucleotides read TGTGCTAGCAGCCCGGACAGGGCGGACTACAATGAGCAGTTCTTC. Translated, it gives CASSPDRADYNEQFF.

This chain joins TRBV7-9 and TRBJ1-1; D ambiguous. CDR3 size: 14 residues. Germline V lookup: CDR1 SEHNR, CDR2 FQNEAQ (reference sequence). V lost 5 bases and J lost 8, with 18 bases in between. CDR3 coding DNA: TGTGCCAGCAGCCGTGTGGAGGGTTCGAAAGAAGCTTTCTTT. Encoded protein: CASSRVEGSKEAFF.

This clone was seen a few times. This chain links TRBV29-1 with TRBJ1-1; TRBD1 aligns across 11 bases. V shed 6 bases and J 2 bases; nucleotides not matched to a gene: 2. This CDR3 spans 13 amino acids. Germline V gives CDR1 SQVTM, CDR2 ANQGSEA. The CDR3: CSVWTGGNTEAFF. DNA for the CDR3: TGCAGCGTGTGGACAGGGGGCAACACTGAAGCTTTCTTT.

The V and J genes are TRBV3-1 (or the pseudogene TRBV3-2) and TRBJ2-7, with 7 bases aligning to TRBD1. The length of the CDR3 is 14 residues. Germline lookup yields CDR1 LGHDT and CDR2 YNNKEL (reference sequence). Trimming cost V 4 bases and J 5 bases; bases outside gene matches: 8. The CDR3 here is CASSPTGRGDEQYF. The CDR3 nucleotides read TGTGCCAGCAGCCCGACAGGGCGAGGGGACGAGCAGTACTTC.

This clone showed up just a few times. The CDR3 spells CASSFGTGRADTQYF. The CDR3 region has the DNA TGTGCCAGCAGCTTCGGGACAGGGCGCGCAGATACGCAGTATTTT. The chain uses TRBV7-2 and TRBJ2-3, with 9 bases that match TRBD1. V shed 3 bases and J 4 bases; nucleotides not matched to a gene: 5. Germline loops: CDR1 SGHTA, CDR2 FQGNSA. There are 15 residues in the CDR3. The full variable domain, rest sourced from reference TRBV7-2 and TRBJ2-3, is GAGVSQSPSNKVTEKGKDVELRCDPISGHTALYWYRQSLGQGLEFLIYFQGNSAPDKSGLPSDRFSAERTGGSVSTLTIQRTQQEDSAVYLCASSFGTGRADTQYFGPGTRLTVL.

The chain joins TRBV5-1 to TRBJ1-5; D is unclear. V lost 2 bases, J lost 3 bases, and 9 bases lay in between. The CDR3 is 14 amino acids. Germline CDR1 and CDR2: SGHRS and YFSETQ. The CDR3 region has the DNA TGCGCCAGCAGCTTTGGCGGGGTCAATCAGCCCCAGCATTTT. Its translation: CASSFGGVNQPQHF.

This clone was observed many times. This chain joins TRBV19 and TRBJ1-5; possibly TRBD1 for D (5 bases). The V gene lost 3 bases and the J gene lost 0 bases, with 9 bases spanning the gap. CDR1 and CDR2 from the germline V gene are LNHDA and SQIVND (reference sequence). The length of the CDR3 is 15 residues. Here the CDR3 reads CASSMGRDSNQPQHF. The CDR3 region has the DNA TGTGCCAGTAGTATGGGGCGAGATAGCAATCAGCCCCAGCATTTT.

This chain uses TRBV11-3 with TRBJ1-6, with D maybe TRBD1 (5 bases). CDR1 is SGHNT, CDR2 YENEEA, per germline. Trimming shortened V by 3 bases and J by 7 bases, and 7 bases separated the two germline ends. The CDR3 runs 13 residues. This CDR3 reads CASSFRVNSPLHF. The CDR3 DNA follows: TGTGCCAGCAGCTTCAGGGTGAATTCACCCCTCCACTTT.

This clone was seen once. V usage is TRBV5-6 and J usage is TRBJ1-2, with 8 nucleotides matching TRBD1. Trimming at V came to 3 bases and at J to 4 bases, leaving 5 bases not matched to a gene. The CDR3 contains 14 residues. Germline V gene sequence: CDR1 SGHDT, CDR2 YYEEEE. The CDR3 loop reads CASSSDRGSYGYTF. The CDR3 nucleotides read TGTGCCAGCAGCTCCGACAGGGGTTCCTATGGCTACACCTTC. The full variable domain, rest sourced from reference TRBV5-6 and TRBJ1-2, is DAGVTQSPTHLIKTRGQQVTLRCSPKSGHDTVSWYQQALGQGPQFIFQYYEEEERQRGNFPDRFSGHQFPNYSSELNVNALLLGDSALYLCASSSDRGSYGYTFGSGTRLTVV.

The chain couples TRBV2 to TRBJ1-1; D is ambiguous. Per the germline V gene, CDR1 is SNHLY and CDR2 is FYNNEI. Trimming removed 5 bases from V and 8 bases from J, with 15 bases in between. This CDR3 spans 13 amino acids. The CDR3 is CASSSWAGGEAFF. As DNA, the CDR3 is TGTGCCAGCAGTTCGTGGGCCGGTGGGGAAGCTTTCTTT.

The chain links TRBV1 to TRBJ2-5; the table's D call TRBD2 went unverified against the DNA. TRBV1 is a pseudogene segment. The CDR3 contains 19 residues. The CDR3 sequence: CTSSQDNAVRRWYQETQYF. In DNA, the CDR3 is TGCACCAGCAGCCAAGATAATGCAGTAAGGCGGTGGTACCAAGAGACCCAGTACTTC.

This chain joins TRBV2 and TRBJ2-2; D might be TRBD1 (6 bases). The germline CDR1 and CDR2 sequences are SNHLY and FYNNEI. This CDR3 region has 14 residues. V gave up 7 bases and J gave up 2 bases, with 11 bases separating them. This CDR3 is CASTRQANTGELFF. CDR3 coding DNA: TGTGCCAGCACCCGACAGGCAAACACCGGGGAGCTGTTTTTT.

CDR3 nucleotides: TGTGCCAGTAGTATTGCCAGCGGGGGGGCCGGGGAGCTGTTTTTT. As protein: CASSIASGGAGELFF. This chain links TRBV19 with TRBJ2-2; 10 positions agree with TRBD2. Looked up from germline, CDR1 is LNHDA and CDR2 is SQIVND (reference sequence). The CDR3 is made up of 15 amino acids. The trim removed 3 bases at V and 6 bases at J, leaving 4 bases unmatched. The full variable domain, rest sourced from reference TRBV19 and TRBJ2-2, is DGGITQSPKYLFRKEGQNVTLSCEQNLNHDAMYWYRQDPGQGLRLIYYSQIVNDFQKGDIAEGYSVSREKKESFPLTVTSAQKNPTAFYLCASSIASGGAGELFFGEGSRLTVL.

The V gene is TRBV7-6, the J gene TRBJ2-1, with D perhaps matching TRBD1 (6 bases). This CDR3 is built from 15 residues. The germline V and J ends were trimmed by 5 bases and 3 bases, with 14 bases remaining between them. Per germline, CDR1 SGHVS and CDR2 FNYEAQ. CDR3 bases: TGTGCCAGCAGCCCTAGGGGGATACTCTACAATGAGCAGTTCTTC. Its protein product is CASSPRGILYNEQFF.

The gene calls are TRBV19 and TRBJ1-1, with D uncertain. The CDR3 sequence is 13 residues long. Looked up from germline, CDR1 is LNHDA and CDR2 is SQIVND (reference sequence). The V gene lost 2 bases and the J gene lost 3 bases, with 7 bases spanning the gap. The CDR3 region is CASSIQADTEAFF. In DNA, the CDR3 is TGTGCCAGTAGTATACAGGCAGACACTGAAGCTTTCTTT. The variable domain in full, completed from reference TRBV19 and TRBJ1-1, reads DGGITQSPKYLFRKEGQNVTLSCEQNLNHDAMYWYRQDPGQGLRLIYYSQIVNDFQKGDIAEGYSVSREKKESFPLTVTSAQKNPTAFYLCASSIQADTEAFFGQGTRLTVV.

The chain combines TRBV5-1 with TRBJ2-3; 10 positions match TRBD1. V dropped 4 bases and J dropped 3; count of bases not matched to a gene: 8. There are 16 residues in the CDR3. Germline V gene data show CDR1 as SGHRS and CDR2 as YFSETQ. In nucleotides, the CDR3 is TGCGCCAGCAGCCTACCGGGACAGGGGTGGACAGATACGCAGTATTTT. The encoded protein is CASSLPGQGWTDTQYF.

This chain links TRBV3-1 (or the pseudogene TRBV3-2) with TRBJ1-2, with 8 bases identical to TRBD1. Germline loops: CDR1 LGHDT, CDR2 YNNKEL (reference sequence). The CDR3 is made up of 14 amino acids. V shed 4 bases and J 3 bases; nucleotides not matched to a gene: 4. CDR3 sequence (DNA): TGTGCCAGCAGCCGGGACAGGTGGGACTATGGCTACACCTTC. This encodes CASSRDRWDYGYTF.

This chain links TRBV4-1 with TRBJ2-7; weak D call: TRBD1 (5 bases). Germline values: CDR1 MGHRA, CDR2 YSYEKL. V lost 6 bases and J lost 2, with 17 bases in between. The CDR3 spans 15 residues. In DNA, the CDR3 is TGCGCCAGCAGGATAGGGGCAGCCGGTCCCTACGAGCAGTACTTC. As protein: CASRIGAAGPYEQYF.